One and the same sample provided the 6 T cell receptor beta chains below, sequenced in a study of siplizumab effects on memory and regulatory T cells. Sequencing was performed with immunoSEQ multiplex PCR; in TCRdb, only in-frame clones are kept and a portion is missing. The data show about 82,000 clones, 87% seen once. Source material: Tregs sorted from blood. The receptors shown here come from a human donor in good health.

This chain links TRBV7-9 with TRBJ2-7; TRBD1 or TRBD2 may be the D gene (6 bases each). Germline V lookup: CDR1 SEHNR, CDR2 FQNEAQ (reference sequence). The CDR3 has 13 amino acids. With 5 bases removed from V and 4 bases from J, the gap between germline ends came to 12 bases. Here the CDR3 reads CASSPLGGYEQYF. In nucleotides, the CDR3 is TGTGCCAGCAGCCCTCTAGGGGGGTACGAGCAGTACTTC.

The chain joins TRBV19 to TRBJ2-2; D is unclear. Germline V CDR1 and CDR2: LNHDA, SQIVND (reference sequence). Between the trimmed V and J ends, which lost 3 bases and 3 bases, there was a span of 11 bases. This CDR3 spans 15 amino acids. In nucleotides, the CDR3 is TGTGCCAGTAGTATTCAGACGGAATACACCGGGGAGCTGTTTTTT. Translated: CASSIQTEYTGELFF. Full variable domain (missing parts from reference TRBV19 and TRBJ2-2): DGGITQSPKYLFRKEGQNVTLSCEQNLNHDAMYWYRQDPGQGLRLIYYSQIVNDFQKGDIAEGYSVSREKKESFPLTVTSAQKNPTAFYLCASSIQTEYTGELFFGEGSRLTVL.

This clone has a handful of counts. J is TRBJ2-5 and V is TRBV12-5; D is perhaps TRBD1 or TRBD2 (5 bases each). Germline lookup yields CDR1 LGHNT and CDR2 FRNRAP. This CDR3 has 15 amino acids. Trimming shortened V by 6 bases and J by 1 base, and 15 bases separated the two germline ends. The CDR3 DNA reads TGTGCTAGTGGGCCTAGAGAGGGGCGCCAAGAGACCCAGTACTTC. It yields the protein CASGPREGRQETQYF.

DNA for the CDR3: TGTGCCAGCAGTTTGGGACAGGGTAATGAAAAACTGTTTTTT. Protein product: CASSLGQGNEKLFF. The rearrangement joins TRBV6-5 to TRBJ1-4; 9 nucleotides align to TRBD1. Looked up from germline, CDR1 is MNHEY and CDR2 is SVGAGI. CDR3 size: 14 residues. V lost 4 bases, J lost 4 bases, and 1 base stayed unmatched.

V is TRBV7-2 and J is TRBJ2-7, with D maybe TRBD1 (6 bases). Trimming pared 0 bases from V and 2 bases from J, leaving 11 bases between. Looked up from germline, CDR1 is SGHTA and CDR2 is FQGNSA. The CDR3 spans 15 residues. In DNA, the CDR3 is TGTGCCAGCAGCTTAGCCTCACAGGGAACCTACGAGCAGTACTTC. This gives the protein CASSLASQGTYEQYF.

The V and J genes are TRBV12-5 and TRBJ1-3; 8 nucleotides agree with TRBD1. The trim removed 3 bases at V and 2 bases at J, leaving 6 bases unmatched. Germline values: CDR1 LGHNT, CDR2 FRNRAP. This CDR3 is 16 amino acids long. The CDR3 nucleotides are TGTGCTAGTGGTTTCCCGGGACAGGTGGCTGGAAACACCATATATTTT. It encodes CASGFPGQVAGNTIYF.